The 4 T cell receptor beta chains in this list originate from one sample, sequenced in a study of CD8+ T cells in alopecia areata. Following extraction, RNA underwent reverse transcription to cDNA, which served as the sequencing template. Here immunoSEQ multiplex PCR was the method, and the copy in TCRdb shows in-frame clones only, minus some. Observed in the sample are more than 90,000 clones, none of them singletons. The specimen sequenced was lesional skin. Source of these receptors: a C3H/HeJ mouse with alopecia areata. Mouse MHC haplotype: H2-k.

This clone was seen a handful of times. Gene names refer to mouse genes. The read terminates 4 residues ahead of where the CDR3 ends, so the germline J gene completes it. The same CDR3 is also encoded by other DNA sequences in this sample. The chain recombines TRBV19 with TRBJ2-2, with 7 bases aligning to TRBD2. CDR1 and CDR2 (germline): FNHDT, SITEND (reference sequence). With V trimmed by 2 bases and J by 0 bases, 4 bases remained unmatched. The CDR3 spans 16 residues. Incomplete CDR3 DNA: TGTGCCAGCAGTATTGGGCTGGGGGCAAACACCGGG. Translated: CASSIGLGANTG. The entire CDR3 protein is CASSIGLGANTGQLYF. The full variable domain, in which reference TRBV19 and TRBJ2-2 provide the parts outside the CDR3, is GGIITQTPKFLIGQEGQKLTLKCQQNFNHDTMYWYRQDSGKGLRLIYYSITENDLQKGDLSEGYDASREKKSSFSLTVTSAQKNEMAVFLCASSIGLGANTGQLYFGEGSKLTVL.

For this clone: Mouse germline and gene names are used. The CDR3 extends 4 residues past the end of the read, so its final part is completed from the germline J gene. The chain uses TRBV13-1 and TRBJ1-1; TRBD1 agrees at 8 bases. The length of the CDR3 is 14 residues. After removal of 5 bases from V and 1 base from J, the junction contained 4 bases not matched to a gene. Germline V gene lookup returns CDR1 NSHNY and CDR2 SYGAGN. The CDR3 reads CASSPGTGNTEVFF. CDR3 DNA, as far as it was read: TGTGCCAGCAGCCCCGGGACAGGGAACACA.

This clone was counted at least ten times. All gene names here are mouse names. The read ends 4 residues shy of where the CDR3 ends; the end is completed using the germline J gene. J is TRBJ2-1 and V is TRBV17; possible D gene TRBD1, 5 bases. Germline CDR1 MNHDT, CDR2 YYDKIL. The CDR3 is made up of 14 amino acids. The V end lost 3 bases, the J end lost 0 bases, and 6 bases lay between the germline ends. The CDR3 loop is CASSRDNNYAEQFF. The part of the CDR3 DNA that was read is TGTGCTAGCAGTAGGGACAATAACTATGCT.

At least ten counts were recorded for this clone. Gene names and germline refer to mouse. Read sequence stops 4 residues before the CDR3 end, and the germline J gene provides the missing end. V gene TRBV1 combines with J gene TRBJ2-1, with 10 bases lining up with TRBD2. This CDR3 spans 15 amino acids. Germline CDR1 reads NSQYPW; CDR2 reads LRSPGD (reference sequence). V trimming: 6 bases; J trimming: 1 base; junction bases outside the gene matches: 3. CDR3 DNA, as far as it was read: TGCACCTGCAGCCCGACTGGGGGGAACTATGCT. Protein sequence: CTCSPTGGNYA. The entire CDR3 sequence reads CTCSPTGGNYAEQFF.